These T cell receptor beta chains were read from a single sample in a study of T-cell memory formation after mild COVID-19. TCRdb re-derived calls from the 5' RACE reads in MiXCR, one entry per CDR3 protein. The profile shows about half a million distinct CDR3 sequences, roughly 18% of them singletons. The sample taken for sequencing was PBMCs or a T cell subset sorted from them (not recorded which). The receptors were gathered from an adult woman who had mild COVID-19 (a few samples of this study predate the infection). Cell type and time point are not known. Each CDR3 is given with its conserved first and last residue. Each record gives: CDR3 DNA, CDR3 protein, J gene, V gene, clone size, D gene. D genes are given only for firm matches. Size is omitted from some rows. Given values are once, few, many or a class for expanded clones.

TGTGCCAGCTCACCAATCCGGGACAGGGATTACGAGCAGTACTTC CASSPIRDRDYEQYF TRBJ2-7 TRBV18 few TRBD1
TGTGCCACCAGTGATGGCCCTTTGACAGGGGGCGTGCGTTCTGGGGCCAACGTCCTGACTTTC CATSDGPLTGGVRSGANVLTF TRBJ2-6 TRBV24-1 few TRBD1
TGCAGTGCCCGCACCGGGACTAGCGGGGGGCGGCCAGATACGCAGTATTTT CSARTGTSGGRPDTQYF TRBJ2-3 TRBV20-1 few TRBD2
TGTGCCTGGAGTGTGGGACTTACCCCTTTCTACGAGCAGTACTTC CAWSVGLTPFYEQYF TRBJ2-7 TRBV30 . .
TGTGCCACCAGCAGGGGGGGCGCCGACTATGGCTACACCTTC CATSRGGADYGYTF TRBJ1-2 TRBV15 . .
TGCGCCAGCAGCCCGGGCCTAGCGGGAACGTCGTGGGAGACCCAGTACTTC CASSPGLAGTSWETQYF TRBJ2-5 TRBV5-1 . TRBD2
TGTGCCACCAGCAGAGATTGGGGGACGACTAATGAAAAACTGTTTTTT CATSRDWGTTNEKLFF TRBJ1-4 TRBV15 . .
TGCGCCAGCAGCGTCGGACGAGACTATGGCTACACCTTC CASSVGRDYGYTF TRBJ1-2 TRBV5-1 . .
TGCGCCAGCAGCTTTTACGGGACAGGGCTTCGTAGGAACACTGAAGCTTTCTTT CASSFYGTGLRRNTEAFF TRBJ1-1 TRBV5-1 . TRBD1
TGTGCCAGTGAGACAGGGGCGGGCACCGGGGAGCTGTTTTTT CASETGAGTGELFF TRBJ2-2 TRBV6-5 . TRBD1
TGTGCCAGCAGCTTGGATGGAGGGGCCGATAATTCACCCCTCCACTTT CASSLDGGADNSPLHF TRBJ1-6 TRBV7-9 . .
TGTGCCAGTAGTATAGGGGGGGACACCTATGGCTACACCTTC CASSIGGDTYGYTF TRBJ1-2 TRBV19 few .
TGTGCCAGCAGCTCCGGGACAGGGGATCAATACGAGCAGTACTTC CASSSGTGDQYEQYF TRBJ2-7 TRBV11-3 . TRBD1
TGTGCCAGCAGTTACCACTACGAGCAGTACTTC CASSYHYEQYF TRBJ2-7 TRBV12-3/TRBV12-4 . .
TGCGCCAGCAGCACCGGACAGAACACAGATACGCAGTATTTT CASSTGQNTDTQYF TRBJ2-3 TRBV5-1 . .
TGTGCCAGCAGCCAAGGCCCGGACAGGCGCTACGAGCAGTACTTC CASSQGPDRRYEQYF TRBJ2-7 TRBV3-1 . TRBD1
TGTGCCAGCAGCTTAGCGAGAGGGGGACTAGCTGAGCAGTTCTTC CASSLARGGLAEQFF TRBJ2-1 TRBV7-2 . TRBD2
TGCGCCAGCAGCCAAGATTTCGGCAGGCTGAATAATTCACCCCTCCACTTT CASSQDFGRLNNSPLHF TRBJ1-6 TRBV4-3 . .
TGTGCCAGCAGCGAGGGCGTGATGTTCGATACGCAGTATTTT CASSEGVMFDTQYF TRBJ2-3 TRBV9 . .
TGTGCCAGCTCACCAAGGGGACTAGAGGAGCAGTTCTTC CASSPRGLEEQFF TRBJ2-1 TRBV18 many TRBD2
TGTGCCAGCAGGTTAGTTGCGGGAGTTGGGAGTGAGCAGTTCTTC CASRLVAGVGSEQFF TRBJ2-1 TRBV12-3/TRBV12-4 . TRBD2
TGTGCCACCAGTGATTCTGCTAGCTTCAATGAGCAGTTCTTC CATSDSASFNEQFF TRBJ2-1 TRBV24-1 few .
TGTGCCACCAGTGATTTCGGGAGCGGCCCGGGGGTTACGCAGTATTTT CATSDFGSGPGVTQYF TRBJ2-3 TRBV24-1 . .
TGTGCCACCAGCCCACGGGCCTCGGTGGGGAAAGATACGCAGTATTTT CATSPRASVGKDTQYF TRBJ2-3 TRBV15 . .
TGTGCCAGCAGCGCAATTCTGGAGACGCCGAACAATGAGCAGTTCTTC CASSAILETPNNEQFF TRBJ2-1 TRBV7-2 . .
TGTGCCAGCAGCTTCAGGTCGGGGGTGTACGGGACTAGCGGTTGGAAAGAGACCCAGTACTTC CASSFRSGVYGTSGWKETQYF TRBJ2-5 TRBV11-2 few TRBD2
TGTGCCACCAGCAGAGGGGGGAACAATCAGCCCCAGCATTTT CATSRGGNNQPQHF TRBJ1-5 TRBV15 . .
TGTGCCACCAGTCCGGACAGGGGTACGTCTGGGGCCAACGTCCTGACTTTC CATSPDRGTSGANVLTF TRBJ2-6 TRBV24-1 . TRBD1
TGTGCCAGCAGCTTAAACAGGCACCCGGACGAGCAGTACTTC CASSLNRHPDEQYF TRBJ2-7 TRBV7-6 few .
TGTGCCAGCAGCCGACAGGGGGAAGGAGGCTACACCTTC CASSRQGEGGYTF TRBJ1-2 TRBV6-5 . TRBD1
TGTGCCAGCAGTTACGGGGGGACCGGGGCCAACGTCCTGACTTTC CASSYGGTGANVLTF TRBJ2-6 TRBV6-5 . .
TGTGCCACCAGTGATGGGCCTCTAGCTCAGAGAATTAAATACAATGAGCAGTTCTTC CATSDGPLAQRIKYNEQFF TRBJ2-1 TRBV24-1 few .
TGCGCCAGCAGCTTAGGGACAGATGGCTATGGCTACACCTTC CASSLGTDGYGYTF TRBJ1-2 TRBV5-1 many TRBD1
TGTGCCAGCAGAGATCAGGCTACAGTCAACACTGAAGCTTTCTTT CASRDQATVNTEAFF TRBJ1-1 TRBV27 few .
TGTGCCAGCAGCTTAAGGCGGGGGGGCTCCTACAATGAGCAGTTCTTC CASSLRRGGSYNEQFF TRBJ2-1 TRBV7-8 . TRBD2
TGCAGTGCTGACCCAATACCCCAGGGGTGGGACTCCTACGAGCAGTACTTC CSADPIPQGWDSYEQYF TRBJ2-7 TRBV20-1 . .
TGTGCCAGCAGTTTGGGGGGGCGCGCCACCGGGGAGCTGTTTTTT CASSLGGRATGELFF TRBJ2-2 TRBV12-3/TRBV12-4 few .
TGCGCCAGCAGCCAGTTAGCGGGGGGTCTCCAAGAGACCCAGTACTTC CASSQLAGGLQETQYF TRBJ2-5 TRBV4-1 . TRBD2
TGCGCCAGCAGCCAAGATAGTATCCCTAATGAAAAACTGTTTTTT CASSQDSIPNEKLFF TRBJ1-4 TRBV4-1 many .
TGTGCCAGCAGCGTAGCCTTGGGCGGGGCCTACGAGCAGTACTTC CASSVALGGAYEQYF TRBJ2-7 TRBV9 few .
TGTGCCATCAGTGAGATTAGCGCTAGCAATCAGCCCCAGCATTTT CAISEISASNQPQHF TRBJ1-5 TRBV10-3 . .
TGCAGCGTAAAACAGGGTGACTATGGCTACACCTTC CSVKQGDYGYTF TRBJ1-2 TRBV29-1 . .
TGCAGCGTTGAAGTCCCGTCCAGCGGGGAGAAAGATACGCAGTATTTT CSVEVPSSGEKDTQYF TRBJ2-3 TRBV29-1 few TRBD2
TGTGCCAGCAGAGACCGGGACAGGGTTACAGATACGCAGTATTTT CASRDRDRVTDTQYF TRBJ2-3 TRBV6-2/TRBV6-3 few TRBD1